This TCR beta chain was recorded in a study of a mutant IDH1 vaccine in newly diagnosed glioma. Across the whole study: Patients had received radiotherapy, temozolomide, or both previously, most receiving both.

This clone showed up just a few times. Its antigen is unknown. Time point specified: week 35, safety follow-up. In the vaccine, a single dose held 300 ug of the mutant IDH1 20-mer peptide, along with topical imiquimod. New WHO grade 3 or 4 astrocytomas that were IDH1-mutant and ATRX-lost had been found in donors. Germline V gene sequence: CDR1 KGHSH, CDR2 LQKENI. CDR3 size: 14 residues. V was pared by 6 bases and J by 0 bases, with 11 bases between. Sequencing used immunoSEQ multiplex PCR; TCRdb keeps in-frame clones, though not all of them. Here the sample spans 45,000 to 60,000 clones, 88% being singletons. Whole-study results and caveats: Immune responses induced by the vaccine were seen in around 93% of patients, spanning multiple MHC alleles.

This specimen was PBMCs, taken from a glioma patient whose treatment included an IDH1 peptide vaccine. The chain joins TRBV18 to TRBJ1-2; D ambiguous. The source of this sequence is a woman aged 40 to 50 with glioma. Here the CDR3 reads CASSPMATNYGYTF. Written as DNA, the CDR3 is TGTGCCAGCTCCCCGATGGCTACTAACTATGGCTACACCTTC.